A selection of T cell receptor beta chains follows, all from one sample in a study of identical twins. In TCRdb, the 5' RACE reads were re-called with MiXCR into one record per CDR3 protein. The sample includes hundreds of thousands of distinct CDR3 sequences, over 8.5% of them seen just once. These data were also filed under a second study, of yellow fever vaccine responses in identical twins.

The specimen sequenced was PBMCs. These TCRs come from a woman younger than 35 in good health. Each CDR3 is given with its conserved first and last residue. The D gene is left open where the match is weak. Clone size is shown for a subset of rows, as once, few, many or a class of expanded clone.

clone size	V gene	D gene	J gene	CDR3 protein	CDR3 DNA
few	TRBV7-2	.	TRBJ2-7	CAKSRDPTYEQYF	TGTGCCAAAAGCCGGGATCCGACCTACGAGCAGTACTTC
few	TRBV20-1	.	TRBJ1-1	CSARDRRQFVLSEAFF	TGCAGTGCTAGAGATAGGCGGCAGTTCGTGTTATCTGAAGCTTTCTTT
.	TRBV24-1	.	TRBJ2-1	CATSDLQGAGPHQNEQFF	TGTGCCACCAGTGATTTGCAAGGAGCGGGTCCCCACCAAAATGAGCAGTTCTTC
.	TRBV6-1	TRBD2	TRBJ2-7	CASSEGSSGFYEQYF	TGTGCCAGCAGTGAGGGCTCTAGCGGCTTCTACGAGCAGTACTTC
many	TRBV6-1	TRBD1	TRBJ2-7	CASNPSGQGRSYEQYF	TGTGCCAGCAACCCTTCAGGACAGGGGCGCTCCTACGAGCAGTACTTC
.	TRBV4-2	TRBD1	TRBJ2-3	CASSQGQDRGLTDTQYF	TGTGCCAGCAGCCAAGGGCAGGACAGGGGACTCACAGATACGCAGTATTTT
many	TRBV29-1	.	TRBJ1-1	CSGRRGLNTEAFF	TGCAGCGGTAGGCGGGGGTTGAACACTGAAGCTTTCTTT
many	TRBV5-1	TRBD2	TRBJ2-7	CASRAWSGSGYEQYF	TGCGCCAGCCGAGCTTGGAGCGGGAGTGGCTACGAGCAGTACTTC
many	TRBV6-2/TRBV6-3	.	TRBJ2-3	CASTSTVTDTQYF	TGTGCCAGCACCTCTACCGTTACAGATACGCAGTATTTT
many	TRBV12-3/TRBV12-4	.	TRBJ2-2	CASSPSSGAAGELFF	TGTGCCAGCAGTCCCTCTTCAGGGGCGGCCGGGGAGCTGTTTTTT
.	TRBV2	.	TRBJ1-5	CASRADSNQPQHF	TGTGCCAGCAGAGCAGATAGCAATCAGCCCCAGCATTTT
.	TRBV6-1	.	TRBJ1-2	CASSTVQGRGGYTF	TGTGCCAGCAGTACGGTACAGGGAAGGGGCGGCTACACCTTC
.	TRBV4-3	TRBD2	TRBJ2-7	CASSQDPSGSEQYF	TGCGCCAGCAGCCAAGACCCTAGCGGGAGCGAGCAGTACTTC
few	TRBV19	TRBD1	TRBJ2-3	CASTDRGPTDTQYF	TGTGCCAGTACCGACAGGGGGCCTACAGATACGCAGTATTTT
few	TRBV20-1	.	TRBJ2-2	CSAGPTLTGELFF	TGCAGTGCGGGACCCACTCTCACCGGGGAGCTGTTTTTT
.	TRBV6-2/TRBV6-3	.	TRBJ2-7	CASSYSGLGSYEQYF	TGTGCCAGCAGTTACTCTGGACTGGGATCCTACGAGCAGTACTTC
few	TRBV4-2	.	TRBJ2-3	CASSQSPGGGSTDTQYF	TGTGCCAGCAGCCAAAGCCCTGGTGGCGGCAGCACAGATACGCAGTATTTT
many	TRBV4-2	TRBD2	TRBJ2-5	CASSQEGASGRWETQYF	TGTGCCAGCAGCCAAGAAGGTGCTAGCGGGAGATGGGAGACCCAGTACTTC